This TCR beta chain was obtained from a study of blood T cell repertoires in COVID-19. About the study: The United States, Italy and Spain provided the acute and convalescent COVID-19 samples. In each case, the material was cDNA or gDNA derived from T cells, B-cell-depleted T cells, or PBMCs.

Generated by immunoSEQ multiplex PCR, the TCRdb table keeps only in-frame clones and is missing some. In the table there are 130,000 or so clones, about four fifths of which are singletons. V trimming: 7 bases; J trimming: 4 bases; junction bases outside the gene matches: 9. Germline V gives CDR1 SNHLY, CDR2 FYNNEI. The CDR3 is 14 amino acids. What was sequenced was peripheral blood. The origin of this receptor is a human donor in a cohort sampled during active COVID-19. The V call is TRBV2, the J call TRBJ2-5; 7 bases match TRBD1. CDR3 amino acids: CASKGRDSGETQYF. The CDR3 coding sequence is TGTGCCAGCAAGGGTCGGGACAGTGGAGAGACCCAGTACTTC.